The TCR beta chain under discussion was sequenced for a study of cytotoxic CD8 clonotypes in ibrutinib-treated CLL. Comments on this clone: Its antigen is not known.

Points from the study as a whole: Ibrutinib response saw clonality rise, and progression saw it return toward baseline.

From germline, CDR1 is LNHDA and CDR2 SQIVND (reference sequence). Unmatched junction bases numbered 5, after V lost 3 bases and J lost 7 bases. The CDR3 is made up of 14 amino acids. Repertoires were generated with immunoSEQ multiplex PCR, while TCRdb's copy carries only in-frame clones and drops some. The sample holds 150,000 to 200,000 clones, 84% seen once. About 2 micrograms of genomic DNA, which was extracted from cryopreserved PBMCs, served as the material used for the TCR beta libraries. The TCR comes from a human donor with chronic lymphocytic leukemia. The V gene is TRBV19, the J gene TRBJ1-4, with 7 bases matching TRBD1. This material consisted of PBMCs, taken after 24 months of ibrutinib treatment. The CDR3 sequence: CASSMLRGGEKLFF. CDR3 coding DNA: TGTGCCAGTAGTATGCTCAGGGGGGGTGAAAAACTGTTTTTT.